Here is one T cell receptor beta chain with its context. Its antigen is currently unknown. The data derive from a study of graft-versus-host responses after intestinal transplantation. Turning to the study itself: Induction with anti-thymocyte globulin, then tacrolimus and steroids for approximately three years, was given to all recipients.

V was cut by 1 base and J by 6 bases, with 7 bases left in between. This CDR3 contains 13 residues. In germline, CDR1 is SGHTA, CDR2 FQGNSA. TCRdb keeps only in-frame clones here, not all; method: immunoSEQ multiplex PCR. The table includes about 92,000 clones, under 95% detected once. Source: unstimulated CD8+ T cells sorted from spleen or lymph node cells, taken before intestinal transplant. The sequence came from a human donor who received an intestinal transplant. The chain couples TRBV7-2 to TRBJ2-1, with unresolved D. Here the CDR3 DNA reads TGTGCCAGCAGCTTAGGTGACTTCAATGAGCAGTTCTTC. It specifies CASSLGDFNEQFF.